This T cell receptor (beta chain) originates from a study of blood T cells in healthy people across ages. A second PCR, run for about 7 to 12 cycles, used a sample-barcoded 5' primer plus a J-beta primer mix. MiXCR, run by TCRdb on the 5' RACE reads, gives a single entry per CDR3 protein. Of 800,000 to 950,000 distinct CDR3 sequences in the sample, roughly 50% are singletons; the top ten hold 13%. The CDR3 length is 12 residues. Trimming took off 6 bases at V and 15 bases at J, with 18 bases between the two ends. CDR1 is SGHTA and CDR2 is FQGTGA in the germline V gene. This receptor was identified in a man aged 25 to 40 in good health. Sequenced material: blood. The chain carries TRBV7-3 and TRBJ2-1, with D perhaps matching TRBD2 (5 bases). The CDR3 coding sequence is TGTGCCAGCAGGTTACCCGGGATCAGCCTGTTCTTC. Translating it yields CASRLPGISLFF.